The 5 T cell receptor beta chains below all came from one sample that was sequenced in a study of long-term antiretroviral therapy in people with HIV. At the survey level, the v3.0 immunoSEQ assay was run. Clones were read by immunoSEQ multiplex PCR, and TCRdb kept only the in-frame ones, dropping some. The sample consists of fewer than 30,000 clones, approximately 83% of them appearing once. The source was unsorted PBMCs, collected 2.7 to 2.8 years after starting antiretroviral therapy. These receptors were collected from a man under 40 with HIV.

V is TRBV11-2 and J is TRBJ2-1, with 10 nucleotides matching TRBD2. Per the germline V gene, CDR1 is SGHAT and CDR2 is FQNNGV. The CDR3 covers 16 residues. The V segment lost 3 bases and the J segment 6 bases; nucleotides outside the gene matches: 8. DNA for the CDR3: TGTGCCAGCAGCTTGCACATAGCGGGAGGAAGCAATGAGCAGTTCTTC. Amino acids: CASSLHIAGGSNEQFF. The full variable domain, with the rest looked up from reference TRBV11-2 and TRBJ2-1, is EAGVAQSPRYKIIEKRQSVAFWCNPISGHATLYWYQQILGQGPKLLIQFQNNGVVDDSQLPKDRFSAERLKGVDSTLKIQPAKLEDSAVYLCASSLHIAGGSNEQFFGPGTRLTVL.

This chain links TRBV7-9 with TRBJ1-4, with 9 bases that match TRBD1. Germline CDR1 SEHNR, CDR2 FQNEAQ (reference sequence). With 3 bases clipped from V and 5 bases from J, the junction kept 7 bases outside the gene matches. CDR3 length equals 16 residues. This chain's CDR3 is CASSFGGTGWNEKLFF. In nucleotides, the CDR3 is TGTGCCAGCAGCTTTGGGGGGACAGGGTGGAATGAAAAACTGTTTTTT.

The chain couples TRBV18 to TRBJ1-3, with D unclear. The CDR3 length is 16 residues. CDR1 and CDR2 (germline): KGHSH, LQKENI. V dropped 4 bases and J dropped 4 bases, with 17 bases sitting between them. In DNA, the CDR3 is TGTGCCAGCTCACTAAACCCACAAGCAGGCGGAAACACCATATATTTT. Protein product: CASSLNPQAGGNTIYF.

This clone was found a few times. V and J are TRBV7-9 and TRBJ1-3, with D possibly being TRBD1 (5 bases). The germline CDR1 and CDR2 sequences are SEHNR and FQNEAQ (reference sequence). Trimming left V 9 bases short and J 0 bases short, with 9 bases between. This CDR3 is built from 13 residues. This CDR3 reads CASVQVSGNTIYF. CDR3 nucleotides: TGTGCCAGTGTACAGGTCTCTGGAAACACCATATATTTT.

The chain links TRBV6-1 to TRBJ2-1; 8 bases match TRBD1. V lost 8 bases and J lost 6; bases outside the gene matches: 6. The CDR3 covers 13 residues. Looked up from germline, CDR1 is MNHNS and CDR2 is SASEGT. In DNA, the CDR3 is TGTGCCAGCGGGGAACAGGGGGGCAATGAGCAGTTCTTC. Translated: CASGEQGGNEQFF.